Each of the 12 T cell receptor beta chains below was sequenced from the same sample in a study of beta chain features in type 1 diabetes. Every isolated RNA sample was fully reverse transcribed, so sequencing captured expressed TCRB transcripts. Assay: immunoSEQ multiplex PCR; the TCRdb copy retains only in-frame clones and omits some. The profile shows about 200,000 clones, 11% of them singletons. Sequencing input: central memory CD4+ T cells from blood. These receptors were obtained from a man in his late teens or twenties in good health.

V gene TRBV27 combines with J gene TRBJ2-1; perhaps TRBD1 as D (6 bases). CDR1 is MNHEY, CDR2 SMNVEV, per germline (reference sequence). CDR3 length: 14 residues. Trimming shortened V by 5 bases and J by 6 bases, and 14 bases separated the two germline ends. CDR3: CASSGQGRFNEQFF. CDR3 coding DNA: TGTGCCAGCAGTGGGCAGGGGCGGTTCAATGAGCAGTTCTTC.

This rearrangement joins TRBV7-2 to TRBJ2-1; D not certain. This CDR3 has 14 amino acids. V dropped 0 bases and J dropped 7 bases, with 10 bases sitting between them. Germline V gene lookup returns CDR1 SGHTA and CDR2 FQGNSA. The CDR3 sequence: CASSLARRTNEQFF. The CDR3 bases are TGTGCCAGCAGCTTAGCTCGTCGTACGAATGAGCAGTTCTTC.

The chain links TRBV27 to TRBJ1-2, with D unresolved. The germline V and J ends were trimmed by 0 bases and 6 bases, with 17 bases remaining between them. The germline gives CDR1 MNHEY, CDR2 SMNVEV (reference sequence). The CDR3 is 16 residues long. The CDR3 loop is CASSLSWAGVSHGYTF. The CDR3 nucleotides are TGTGCCAGCAGTTTATCGTGGGCAGGAGTTTCGCATGGCTACACCTTC.

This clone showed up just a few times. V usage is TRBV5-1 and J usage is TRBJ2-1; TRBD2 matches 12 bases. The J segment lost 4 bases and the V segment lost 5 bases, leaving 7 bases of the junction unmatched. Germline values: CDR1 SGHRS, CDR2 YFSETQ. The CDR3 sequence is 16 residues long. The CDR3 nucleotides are TGCGCCAGCAGAGAGGGGACTAGCGGGTCGTACAATGAGCAGTTCTTC. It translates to CASREGTSGSYNEQFF.

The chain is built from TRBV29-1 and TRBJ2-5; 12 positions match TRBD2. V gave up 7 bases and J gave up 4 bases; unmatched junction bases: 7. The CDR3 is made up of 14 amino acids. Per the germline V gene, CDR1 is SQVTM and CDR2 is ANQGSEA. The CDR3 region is CSGLAGVSPETQYF. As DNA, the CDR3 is TGCAGCGGACTAGCGGGAGTGAGTCCAGAGACCCAGTACTTC.

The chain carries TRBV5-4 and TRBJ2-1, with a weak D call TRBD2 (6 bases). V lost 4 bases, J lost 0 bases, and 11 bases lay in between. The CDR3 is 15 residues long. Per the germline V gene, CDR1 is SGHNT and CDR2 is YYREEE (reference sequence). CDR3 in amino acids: CASSPSALSYNEQFF. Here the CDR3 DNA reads TGTGCCAGCAGCCCTAGCGCCCTCTCCTACAATGAGCAGTTCTTC.

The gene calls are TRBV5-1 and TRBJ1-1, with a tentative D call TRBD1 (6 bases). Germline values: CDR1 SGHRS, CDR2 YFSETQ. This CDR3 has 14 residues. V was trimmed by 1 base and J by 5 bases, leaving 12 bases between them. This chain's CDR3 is CASSLLGAWTEAFF. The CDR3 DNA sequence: TGCGCCAGCAGCTTGTTGGGGGCGTGGACTGAAGCTTTCTTT.

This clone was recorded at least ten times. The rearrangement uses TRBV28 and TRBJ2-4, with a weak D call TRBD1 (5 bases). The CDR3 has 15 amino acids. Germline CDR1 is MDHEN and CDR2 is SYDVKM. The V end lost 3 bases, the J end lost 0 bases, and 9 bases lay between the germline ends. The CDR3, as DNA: TGTGCCAGCAGTTTGACAGTGCAAGCCAAAAACATTCAGTACTTC. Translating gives CASSLTVQAKNIQYF. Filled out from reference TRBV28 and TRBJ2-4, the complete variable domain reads DVKVTQSSRYLVKRTGEKVFLECVQDMDHENMFWYRQDPGLGLRLIYFSYDVKMKEKGDIPEGYSVSREKKERFSLILESASTNQTSMYLCASSLTVQAKNIQYFGAGTRLSVL.

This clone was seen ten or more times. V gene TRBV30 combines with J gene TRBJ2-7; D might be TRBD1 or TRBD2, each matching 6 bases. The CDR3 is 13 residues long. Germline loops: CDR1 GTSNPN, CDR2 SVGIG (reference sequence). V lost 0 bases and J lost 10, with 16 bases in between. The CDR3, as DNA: TGTGCCTGGAGTGTACATGGGGGGCCACGCCAGTACTTC. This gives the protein CAWSVHGGPRQYF.

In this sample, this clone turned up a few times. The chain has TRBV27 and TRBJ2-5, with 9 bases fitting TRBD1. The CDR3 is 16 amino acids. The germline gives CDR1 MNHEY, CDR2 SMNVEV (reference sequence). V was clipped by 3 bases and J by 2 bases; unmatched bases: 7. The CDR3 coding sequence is TGTGCCAGCAGTTTGGGTAGGGGACAGGGTCAAGAGACCCAGTACTTC. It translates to CASSLGRGQGQETQYF.

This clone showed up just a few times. CDR3 amino acids: CASSPGTRYGYTF. CDR3 sequence (DNA): TGTGCCAGCAGTCCTGGGACGCGCTATGGCTACACCTTC. The chain recombines TRBV28 with TRBJ1-2; possible D gene TRBD1, 5 bases. This CDR3 spans 13 amino acids. V lost 5 bases and J 4 bases, leaving 11 bases between the germline ends. CDR1 and CDR2 from the germline V gene are MDHEN and SYDVKM.

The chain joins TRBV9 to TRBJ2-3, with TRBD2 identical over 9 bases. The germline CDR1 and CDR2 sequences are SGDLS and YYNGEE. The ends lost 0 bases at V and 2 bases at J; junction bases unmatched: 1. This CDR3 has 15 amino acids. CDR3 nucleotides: TGTGCCAGCAGCGTAGCTAGCGGGACCACAGATACGCAGTATTTT. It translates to CASSVASGTTDTQYF.